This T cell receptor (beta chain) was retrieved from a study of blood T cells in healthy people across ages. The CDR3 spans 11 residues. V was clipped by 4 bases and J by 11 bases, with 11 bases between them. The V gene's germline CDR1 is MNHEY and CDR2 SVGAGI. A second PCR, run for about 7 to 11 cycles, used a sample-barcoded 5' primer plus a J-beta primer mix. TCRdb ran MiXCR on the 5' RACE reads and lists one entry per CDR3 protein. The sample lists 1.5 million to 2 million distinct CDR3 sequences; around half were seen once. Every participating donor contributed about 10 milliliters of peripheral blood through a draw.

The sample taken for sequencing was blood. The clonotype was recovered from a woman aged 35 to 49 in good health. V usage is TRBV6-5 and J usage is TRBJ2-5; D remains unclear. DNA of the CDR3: TGTGCCAGCAGTTCGGACGGTGATCAGTACTTC. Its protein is CASSSDGDQYF.